These T cell receptor beta chains were read from a single sample in a study of blood T cell repertoires in COVID-19. Measured with immunoSEQ multiplex PCR; TCRdb has only the in-frame clones, and not every one. In the table there are fewer than 200,000 clones, around 80% of which are singletons. The sequenced sample was PBMCs or T cells enriched from blood (not recorded which). The receptor set was obtained from a man in his fifties who had recovered from COVID-19. The CDR3 runs from the conserved cysteine through the conserved F or W. The D gene is left open where the match is weak. Size values are once, few and many counts, or a class for expanded clones, and some rows have none.

J	V	size	length	D	CDR3	DNA
TRBJ1-4	TRBV2	NA	14	TRBD1	CASSNRGLNEKLFF	TGTGCCAGCTCCAACAGGGGATTGAATGAAAAACTGTTTTTT
TRBJ1-5	TRBV2	many	14	TRBD1	CASSRGTGDQPQHF	TGTGCCAGCAGTCGCGGGACAGGGGATCAGCCCCAGCATTTT
TRBJ1-5	TRBV19	NA	13	TRBD1	CATQGQGHQPQHF	TGTGCCACCCAGGGACAGGGACATCAGCCCCAGCATTTT
TRBJ1-1	TRBV7-9	NA	15	TRBD1	CASSPDRAANTEAFF	TGTGCCAGCAGCCCGGACAGGGCAGCGAACACTGAAGCTTTCTTT
TRBJ1-3	TRBV7-2	NA	17	TRBD1	CASSGRQGAASGNTIYF	TGTGCCAGCAGCGGGCGACAGGGGGCGGCATCTGGAAACACCATATATTTT
TRBJ1-5	TRBV2	NA	15	NA	CASSRGSTGNQPQHF	TGTGCCAGCAGCCGTGGCTCCACCGGCAATCAGCCCCAGCATTTT
TRBJ1-6	TRBV9	NA	15	TRBD1	CASSSETGGGSPLHF	TGTGCCAGCAGCTCCGAGACAGGGGGTGGTTCACCCCTCCACTTT
TRBJ1-6	TRBV11-2	NA	15	NA	CASSLRRPDNSPLHF	TGTGCCAGCAGCTTACGTCGCCCAGATAATTCACCCCTCCACTTT
TRBJ2-3	TRBV5-1	NA	14	TRBD1	CASSPGTGMDTQYF	TGCGCCAGCAGCCCAGGGACAGGGATGGATACGCAGTATTTT
TRBJ1-3	TRBV4-1	NA	17	TRBD1	CASSQGERQGAGNTIYF	TGCGCCAGCAGCCAAGGGGAAAGACAGGGTGCAGGAAACACCATATATTTT
TRBJ1-6	TRBV11-1	NA	14	TRBD1	CASRPDRLTSPLHF	TGTGCCAGCAGACCGGACAGGCTGACCTCACCCCTCCACTTT
TRBJ1-6	TRBV7-2	NA	12	NA	CASSSMNSPLHF	TGTGCCAGCAGTTCTATGAATTCACCCCTCCACTTT
TRBJ2-3	TRBV7-2	NA	17	TRBD2	CASSLSGAGGSTDTQYF	TGTGCCAGCAGCTTAAGTGGAGCGGGGGGTAGCACAGATACGCAGTATTTT
TRBJ1-1	TRBV6-1	NA	17	NA	CASSGPPWGPLNTEAFF	TGTGCCAGCAGTGGTCCGCCGTGGGGGCCACTGAACACTGAAGCTTTCTTT
TRBJ1-5	TRBV23-1	many	15	TRBD1	CASPTGPSSNQPQHF	TGCGCCAGCCCGACAGGGCCATCTAGCAATCAGCCCCAGCATTTT
TRBJ1-1	TRBV7-9	NA	15	NA	CASSLVSGRNTEAFF	TGTGCCAGCAGCTTAGTCAGTGGCAGGAACACTGAAGCTTTCTTT
TRBJ2-7	TRBV7-2	NA	13	NA	CASSNTGTYEQYF	TGTGCCAGCAGCAACACAGGGACCTACGAGCAGTACTTC
TRBJ2-7	TRBV7-8	NA	12	NA	CASSRYSYEQYF	TGTGCCAGCAGCCGATACTCCTACGAGCAGTACTTC
TRBJ2-1	TRBV7-9	few	15	TRBD2	CASSPSSGAYNEQFF	TGTGCCAGCAGCCCTTCTAGCGGCGCCTACAATGAGCAGTTCTTC
TRBJ1-2	TRBV7-9	NA	13	NA	CASSYASNVGYTF	TGTGCCAGCAGTTATGCGTCAAATGTTGGCTACACCTTC
TRBJ2-7	TRBV7-8	NA	15	NA	CASSPQVRALGEQYF	TGTGCCAGCAGCCCCCAGGTCAGGGCTTTAGGGGAGCAGTACTTC
TRBJ2-7	TRBV12-3/TRBV12-4	NA	12	NA	CASSGNPYEQYF	TGTGCCAGCTCAGGGAACCCCTACGAGCAGTACTTC
TRBJ2-7	TRBV11-2	few	17	TRBD1	CASSLEYTGTGGYEQYF	TGTGCCAGCAGCTTAGAGTACACCGGGACAGGGGGCTACGAGCAGTACTTC
TRBJ2-7	TRBV2	NA	15	NA	CASSAWTVREGEQYF	TGTGCCAGCAGTGCTTGGACAGTCCGGGAAGGCGAGCAGTACTTC
TRBJ2-3	TRBV19	NA	15	NA	CASSIGVSGTDTQYF	TGTGCCAGTAGTATCGGGGTCAGCGGCACAGATACGCAGTATTTT
TRBJ2-4	TRBV19	NA	16	TRBD1	CASSIEAGGFKNIQYF	TGTGCCAGTAGTATAGAGGCAGGGGGTTTCAAAAACATTCAGTACTTC
TRBJ2-7	TRBV4-3	NA	18	NA	CASSQERGWQGSTYEQYF	TGCGCCAGCAGCCAAGAAAGAGGGTGGCAGGGGTCAACCTACGAGCAGTACTTC
TRBJ2-7	TRBV19	NA	15	TRBD1	CASSFRDRGMGEQYF	TGTGCCAGTAGCTTCCGGGACAGGGGAATGGGCGAGCAGTACTTC
TRBJ2-7	TRBV19	few	14	TRBD1	CASSMTGTGDVSYF	TGTGCCAGTAGTATGACCGGGACAGGGGATGTGTCGTACTTC
TRBJ2-7	TRBV7-9	NA	15	TRBD2	CASSLNSGGSYEQYF	TGTGCCAGCAGCTTGAATAGCGGGGGGTCCTACGAGCAGTACTTC
TRBJ2-1	TRBV7-9	NA	15	TRBD2	CASMLASGTYNEQFF	TGTGCCAGCATGTTGGCTAGCGGAACCTACAATGAGCAGTTCTTC
TRBJ2-7	TRBV14	NA	17	NA	CASSQEPGTLGLYEQYF	TGTGCCAGCAGCCAAGAACCCGGGACACTGGGCCTCTACGAGCAGTACTTC
TRBJ1-2	TRBV5-1	NA	17	TRBD1	CASSLRGQGERVRGYTF	TGCGCCAGCAGCTTGCGCGGTCAGGGGGAGAGGGTGAGAGGCTACACCTTC
TRBJ2-7	TRBV4-2	NA	18	TRBD2	CASSQGTAGGLSSYEQYF	TGTGCCAGCAGCCAAGGTACAGCGGGGGGCCTTAGCTCCTACGAGCAGTACTTC
TRBJ2-1	TRBV5-6	NA	12	NA	CASSLIGAEQFF	TGTGCCAGCAGCTTGATAGGGGCTGAGCAGTTCTTC
TRBJ1-2	TRBV2	NA	15	NA	CASRKQGTDNYGYTF	TGTGCCAGCAGGAAACAGGGAACCGATAACTATGGCTACACCTTC
TRBJ1-4	TRBV19	NA	14	TRBD1	CASSDDRGPGKLFF	TGTGCCAGTAGTGATGACAGGGGGCCCGGAAAACTGTTTTTT
TRBJ1-2	TRBV7-9	NA	16	NA	CASSHLTGPATHGYTF	TGTGCCAGCAGCCACCTTACAGGTCCCGCTACCCATGGCTACACCTTC
TRBJ2-7	TRBV19	NA	15	TRBD1	CASSMFGTGAGEQYF	TGTGCCAGTAGTATGTTCGGGACAGGGGCAGGGGAGCAGTACTTC
TRBJ1-1	TRBV27	NA	13	NA	CATRLGGATEAFF	TGTGCCACCCGCCTCGGGGGGGCGACTGAAGCTTTCTTT
TRBJ2-3	TRBV5-1	NA	17	TRBD2	CASSLDPSGLSTDTQYF	TGCGCCAGCAGCTTGGATCCTAGCGGCCTTAGCACAGATACGCAGTATTTT
TRBJ1-1	TRBV15	NA	15	TRBD1	CATSTDRVRGTEAFF	TGTGCCACCAGCACCGACAGGGTTAGGGGCACTGAAGCTTTCTTT
TRBJ1-1	TRBV19	NA	13	NA	CASGDDRKSGAFF	TGTGCCAGTGGGGATGACAGGAAGAGTGGGGCTTTCTTT